This TCR beta chain was retrieved from a study of T cells in Graves' hyperthyroidism and ophthalmopathy. General study points: Stable hyperthyroidism was separated from ophthalmopathy by a model based on 13 V-J features.

RNA transcripts were the template for amplifying TCR beta CDR3 regions. TCR CDR3 underwent first-round RT-PCR with the HTBI primer set. TCRdb processed the multiplex PCR reads anew with MiXCR; each CDR3 protein has one entry. In the table there are approximately 520,000 distinct CDR3 sequences, less than 25% of which are singletons. The ends were cut back, 8 bases at V and 12 bases at J, with 16 bases in the middle. The CDR3 loop spans 11 amino acids. Germline values: CDR1 MDHEN, CDR2 SYDVKM. This clonotype was recorded at least ten times. Its matching antigen is unknown. If no ophthalmopathy progression occurred within 18 months, Graves' hyperthyroidism was stable. Uncontrolled infection, other autoimmune disease, pregnancy or lactation led to exclusion.

The receptor's source is a man in his late teens or twenties with Graves' hyperthyroidism. The J gene is TRBJ1-1, the V gene TRBV28, with D perhaps TRBD1 (5 bases). The specimen was blood. CDR3 residues: CASLRDGGPFF. The CDR3 nucleotides read TGTGCCAGCTTAAGAGACGGGGGACCTTTCTTT. Supplemented by reference TRBV28 and TRBJ1-1, the full variable domain reads DVKVTQSSRYLVKRTGEKVFLECVQDMDHENMFWYRQDPGLGLRLIYFSYDVKMKEKGDIPEGYSVSREKKERFSLILESASTNQTSMYLCASLRDGGPFFGQGTRLTVV.